The rows below give T cell receptor beta chains drawn from one sample of a study of cytomegalovirus exposure and HLA in healthy donors. Profiling relied on immunoSEQ multiplex PCR, and the TCRdb table lists in-frame clones only, not all of them. The table lists approximately 140,000 clones, more than 60% of them singletons. The sequencing sample was made of PBMCs. The receptors stem from a woman aged 60 to 75 in good health and CMV-seronegative. The CDR3 runs from the conserved cysteine through the conserved F or W. The D gene is left open where the match is weak. Clone size is stated in some rows and not others, as once, few, many or a class when expanded.

CDR3aa	CDR3nt	v_gene	d_gene	abundance	j_gene
CASSQATGGVYGYTF	TGCGCCAGCAGCCAAGCTACAGGGGGGGTCTATGGCTACACCTTC	TRBV4-3	TRBD1	NA	TRBJ1-2
CASSLGQGVYGYTF	TGTGCCAGCAGTCTCGGACAGGGAGTCTATGGCTACACCTTC	TRBV28	TRBD1	NA	TRBJ1-2
CASSSRTGAPTDTQYF	TGCGCCAGCAGCTCACGGACAGGGGCTCCCACAGATACGCAGTATTTT	TRBV5-1	TRBD1	NA	TRBJ2-3
CASSRTSGGAPYNEQFF	TGTGCCAGCAGCCGGACTAGCGGGGGGGCGCCCTACAATGAGCAGTTCTTC	TRBV5-4	TRBD2	NA	TRBJ2-1
CASSLGGSSRETQYF	TGTGCCAGCAGCTTAGGGGGCAGCAGTAGGGAGACCCAGTACTTC	TRBV7-9	NA	NA	TRBJ2-5
CASSLTPTGGSYEQYF	TGTGCCAGCAGCCTCACCCCGACAGGGGGGTCCTACGAGCAGTACTTC	TRBV27	TRBD1	few	TRBJ2-7
CASSPSTSGRWGEQFF	TGTGCCAGCAGCCCGTCAACTAGCGGGAGGTGGGGTGAGCAGTTCTTC	TRBV7-3	TRBD2	NA	TRBJ2-1
CASSRGLAHEQYF	TGTGCCAGCAGCCGGGGACTAGCCCACGAGCAGTACTTC	TRBV13	TRBD2	NA	TRBJ2-7
CASSQERRETQYF	TGTGCCAGCAGCCAGGAGAGGAGAGAGACCCAGTACTTC	TRBV4-2	NA	NA	TRBJ2-5
CASSQGPSGGVRDTQYF	TGCGCCAGCAGCCAAGGCCCTAGCGGGGGGGTCCGGGATACGCAGTATTTT	TRBV4-1	TRBD2	NA	TRBJ2-3
CASSPTRDRGRDTQYF	TGTGCCAGCAGTCCGACCCGGGACAGGGGAAGAGATACGCAGTATTTT	TRBV27	TRBD1	NA	TRBJ2-3
CASSDREIHSPLHF	TGCGCCAGCAGTGACAGGGAAATTCATTCACCCCTCCACTTT	TRBV10-2	NA	NA	TRBJ1-6
CASSSWAKTEAFF	TGTGCCAGCAGTTCGTGGGCTAAAACTGAAGCTTTCTTT	TRBV27	NA	few	TRBJ1-1
CASSQTSGGYEQYF	TGTGCCAGCAGCCAGACTAGCGGGGGCTACGAGCAGTACTTC	TRBV7-3	TRBD2	few	TRBJ2-7
CASSRPGRDFNEQFF	TGTGCCAGCTCACGCCCTGGCAGGGACTTCAATGAGCAGTTCTTC	TRBV18	NA	NA	TRBJ2-1
CTSSFTGGTGELFF	TGTACCAGCAGTTTCACAGGGGGCACCGGGGAGCTGTTTTTT	TRBV6-1	TRBD1	NA	TRBJ2-2
CASSSRGGRGTGELFF	TGTGCCAGCAGCTCCCGCGGGGGGCGGGGTACCGGGGAGCTGTTTTTT	TRBV7-3	TRBD2	NA	TRBJ2-2
CAWSPRTGASRWQYF	TGTGCCTGGAGTCCGAGGACAGGGGCCTCGCGCTGGCAGTACTTC	TRBV30	TRBD1	NA	TRBJ2-7
CASSQDLVGDGYTF	TGCGCCAGCAGCCAAGATTTGGTAGGGGATGGCTACACCTTC	TRBV4-3	NA	NA	TRBJ1-2
CASRGTSGDRGTQYF	TGTGCCAGCAGAGGGACTAGCGGGGACCGAGGGACCCAGTACTTC	TRBV11-2	TRBD2	few	TRBJ2-5